One sample yielded the 2 T cell receptor beta chains listed below, sequenced in a study of T cell responses to AZD1222 COVID-19 vaccine. Generated by immunoSEQ multiplex PCR, the TCRdb table keeps only in-frame clones and is missing some. The sample consists of about 140,000 clones, roughly nine tenths of them appearing once. The sequences come from peripheral blood, collected on day 0 of AZD1222 vaccination. The receptors derive from an adult in good health.

The chain carries TRBV7-9 and TRBJ2-2; a weak D match, TRBD2 (6 bases). The CDR3 loop spans 17 amino acids. With 1 base removed from V and 7 bases from J, the gap between germline ends came to 19 bases. CDR1 is SEHNR and CDR2 is FQNEAQ in the germline V gene (reference sequence). The CDR3, as DNA: TGTGCCAGCAGCTTAGGCTCGGGACTCCTACCCGGCGGGGAGCTGTTTTTT. Its translation is CASSLGSGLLPGGELFF.

CDR3 amino acids: CASSQASGGHYGYTF. The CDR3 DNA reads as TGTGCCAGCAGCCAAGCGTCAGGGGGGCACTATGGCTACACCTTC. The V call is TRBV3-1 (or the pseudogene TRBV3-2), the J call TRBJ1-2, with 7 positions matching TRBD1. The CDR3 is 15 residues long. V lost 1 base and J lost 3; bases outside the gene matches: 5. Looked up from germline, CDR1 is LGHDT and CDR2 is YNNKEL (reference sequence).